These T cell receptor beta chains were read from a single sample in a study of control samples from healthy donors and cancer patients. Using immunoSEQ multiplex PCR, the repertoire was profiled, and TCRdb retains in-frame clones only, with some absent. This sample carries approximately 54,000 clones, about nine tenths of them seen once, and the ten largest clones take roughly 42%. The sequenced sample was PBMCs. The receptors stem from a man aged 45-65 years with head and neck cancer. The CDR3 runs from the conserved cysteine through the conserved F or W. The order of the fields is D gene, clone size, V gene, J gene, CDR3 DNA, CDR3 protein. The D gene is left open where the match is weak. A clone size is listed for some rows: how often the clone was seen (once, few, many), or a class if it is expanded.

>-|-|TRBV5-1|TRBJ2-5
TGCGCCAGCAGCAACAATGTGGGCCAAGAGACCCAGTACTTC
CASSNNVGQETQYF
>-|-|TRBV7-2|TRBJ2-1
TGTGCCAGCAGCTTAGTGGGCGGATTCTCCTACAATGAGCAGTTCTTC
CASSLVGGFSYNEQFF
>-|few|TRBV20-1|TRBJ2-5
TGCAGTGCTAGACGGGAGACCCAGTACTTC
CSARRETQYF
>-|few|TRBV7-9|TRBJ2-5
TGTGCCAGCAGCTTACCCCAGACGGAGACCCAGTACTTC
CASSLPQTETQYF
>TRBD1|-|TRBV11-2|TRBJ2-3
TGTGCCAGCAGCTGGGGGACAGGGCTCACAGATACGCAGTATTTT
CASSWGTGLTDTQYF
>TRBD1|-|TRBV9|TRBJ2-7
TGTGCCAGCAGCCCCAGAGGGACAGGGTTCCACGAGCAGTACTTC
CASSPRGTGFHEQYF
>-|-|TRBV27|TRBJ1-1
TGTGCCAGCACACCGGAGGGCCTTGGCACTGAAGCTTTCTTT
CASTPEGLGTEAFF
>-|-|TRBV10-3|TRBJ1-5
TGTGCCATCAGTGAACCCCGAGCAGGGACAAGCAATCAGCCCCAGCATTTT
CAISEPRAGTSNQPQHF
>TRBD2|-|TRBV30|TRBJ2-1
TGTGCCTGGAACCGACCGGGACTAGCGGGGGGTTTCTTC
CAWNRPGLAGGFF
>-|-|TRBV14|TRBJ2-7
TGTGCCAGCAGCCCCGCGGGGACGCGGGATTGGCTCGAGCAGTACTTC
CASSPAGTRDWLEQYF
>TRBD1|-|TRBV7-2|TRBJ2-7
TGTGCCAGCAGCTTAGCGCGGCAGGGGGCGTTGAACTTC
CASSLARQGALNF
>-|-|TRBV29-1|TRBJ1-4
TGCAGCGTTGCGCGCAGGGTGGGTGAAAAACTGTTTTTT
CSVARRVGEKLFF
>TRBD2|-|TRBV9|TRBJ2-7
TGTGCCAGCAGCGTTGATCTAGCGGCGTCCTACGAGCAGTACTTC
CASSVDLAASYEQYF
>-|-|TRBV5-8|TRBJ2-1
TGTGCCAGCACTTTGTGGGCAGCCTACAATGAGCAGTTCTTC
CASTLWAAYNEQFF
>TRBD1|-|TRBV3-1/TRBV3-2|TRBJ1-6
TGTGCCAGCAGAGAAACCGGGACAGGGGAAGGGTCACCCCTCCACTTT
CASRETGTGEGSPLHF
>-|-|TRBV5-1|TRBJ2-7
TGCGCCAGCAGCTTGAGGCGGGATTCCTACGAGCAGTACTTC
CASSLRRDSYEQYF
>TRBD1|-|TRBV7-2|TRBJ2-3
TGTGCCAGCAGCCCGGTGAGACAGGGGGCAGATACGCAGTATTTT
CASSPVRQGADTQYF
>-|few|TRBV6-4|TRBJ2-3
TGTGCCAGCAGTAAGGACGTGATGGATACGCAGTATTTT
CASSKDVMDTQYF
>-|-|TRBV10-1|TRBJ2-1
TGCGCCAGCAGTGGTTTAGGGGAAAACAATGAGCAGTTCTTC
CASSGLGENNEQFF
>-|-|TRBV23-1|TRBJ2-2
TGCGCCAGCAGCCACTACAGGGTGAAGACCGGGGAGCTGTTTTTT
CASSHYRVKTGELFF
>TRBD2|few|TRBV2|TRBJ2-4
TGTGCCAGCAGTTCTTCTAGCGGGAGGGGGAACATTCAGTACTTC
CASSSSSGRGNIQYF
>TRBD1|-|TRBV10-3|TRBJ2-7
TGTGCTGCCCAGACAGGACAGGATTACGAGCAGTACTTC
CAAQTGQDYEQYF
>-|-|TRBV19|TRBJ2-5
TGTGCCAGTAGTCCGGGTCCAGGTGGGGAGACCCAGTACTTC
CASSPGPGGETQYF
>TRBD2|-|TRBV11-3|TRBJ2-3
TGTGCCAGCAGCCACGGGACTAGCCGTGGAGATACGCAGTATTTT
CASSHGTSRGDTQYF
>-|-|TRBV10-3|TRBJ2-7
TGTGCCATCGGGGTACAGTCCTACGAGCAGTACTTC
CAIGVQSYEQYF
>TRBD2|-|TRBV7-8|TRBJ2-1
TGTGCCAGCGGCGCGGGGGGGTACAATGAGCAGTTCTTC
CASGAGGYNEQFF
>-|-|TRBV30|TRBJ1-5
TGTGCCTGGAGTGGCGGAAATAGCAATCAGCCCCAGCATTTT
CAWSGGNSNQPQHF